Listed here are 15 T cell receptor beta chains from one sample, sequenced in a study of T cell responses to AZD1222 COVID-19 vaccine (dated by TCRdb to 2020 to 2023). The library relied on the immunoSEQ multiplex PCR assay. Entries here come from immuneACCESS through TCRdb and include only in-frame sequences with V and J called. Some clones fail to appear in such tables; in the studies checked, an unresolved V gene covers under half of the shortfall, and the cause of the remainder is unknown. Counted in this sample were about 140,000 clones; approximately 90% of them appeared once. The ten most abundant clones make up roughly 3.2% of the sample. This specimen's time point label, interpreted: baseline before first vaccination. The sample consisted of peripheral blood, taken on day 0 of AZD1222 vaccination. The source is an adult in good health.

This rearrangement joins TRBV24-1 to TRBJ2-2; TRBD2 aligns across 8 bases. After removal of 4 bases from V and 4 bases from J, the junction contained 13 bases not matched to a gene. This CDR3 is 18 amino acids long. Looked up from germline, CDR1 is KGHDR and CDR2 is SFDVKD. The CDR3 nucleotides are TGTGCCACCAGTGAAAGAGCTAGCGGGTTCAGTCCCACCGGGGAGCTGTTTTTT. Its translation: CATSERASGFSPTGELFF.

The chain joins TRBV2 to TRBJ1-5, with D possibly being TRBD1 (6 bases). The CDR3 consists of 13 residues. Per the germline V gene, CDR1 is SNHLY and CDR2 is FYNNEI. V lost 8 bases to trimming and J lost 3 bases, with 11 bases between them. DNA of the CDR3: TGTGCCAGCGAGACAGGTTTCAATCAGCCCCAGCATTTT. This gives the protein CASETGFNQPQHF.

The CDR3 loop is CASSKGLAGSISYNEQFF. CDR3 in DNA: TGTGCCAGTAGTAAAGGACTAGCGGGGTCGATATCCTACAATGAGCAGTTCTTC. J is TRBJ2-1 and V is TRBV19, with 12 bases identical to TRBD2. The junction had 8 bases not matched to a gene; V was cut back by 4 bases and J by 1 base. Germline CDR1 LNHDA, CDR2 SQIVND (reference sequence). The CDR3 runs 18 residues.

This rearrangement joins TRBV5-1 to TRBJ1-1; D remains ambiguous. V dropped 0 bases and J dropped 1 base, with 13 bases sitting between them. Germline lookup yields CDR1 SGHRS and CDR2 YFSETQ. The CDR3 has 16 residues. For the CDR3, the DNA is TGCGCCAGCAGCTTGGGGTCCCGTATCGGGAACACTGAAGCTTTCTTT. This codes for CASSLGSRIGNTEAFF.

V gene TRBV2 combines with J gene TRBJ1-2; D gene ambiguous. The CDR3 covers 14 residues. Trimming pared 3 bases from V and 4 bases from J, leaving 12 bases between. The V gene's germline CDR1 is SNHLY and CDR2 FYNNEI. CDR3 sequence reads: CASSERVYVYGYTF. DNA of the CDR3: TGTGCCAGCAGTGAGAGGGTCTATGTCTATGGCTACACCTTC.

The chain uses TRBV2 and TRBJ1-3, with 7 bases that match TRBD1. There are 18 residues in the CDR3. Germline CDR1 and CDR2: SNHLY and FYNNEI. J was trimmed by 0 bases and V by 7 bases; bases with no gene match: 15. CDR3 sequence reads: CASIIGGQENLSGNTIYF. CDR3 bases: TGTGCCAGCATCATCGGTGGACAGGAAAACCTCTCTGGAAACACCATATATTTT.

The chain combines TRBV24-1 with TRBJ2-3; perhaps TRBD2 as D (5 bases). V lost 8 bases and J 3 bases, leaving 11 bases between the germline ends. Germline CDR1 is KGHDR and CDR2 is SFDVKD. This CDR3 is built from 13 residues. As DNA, the CDR3 is TGTGCCACCAACGGGATGGGGACAGATACGCAGTATTTT. Translation gives CATNGMGTDTQYF.

This clone occurred a few times. At the DNA level, this CDR3 is encoded by other sequences in the same sample as well. The rearrangement uses TRBV30 and TRBJ2-7; no clear D. V lost 0 bases and J lost 3, with 9 bases in between. This CDR3 has 13 residues. Germline values: CDR1 GTSNPN, CDR2 SVGIG (reference sequence). CDR3 DNA: TGTGCCTGGAGTGTAGGCCAGAACTACGAGCAGTACTTC. It codes for CAWSVGQNYEQYF. The full variable domain, in which reference TRBV30 and TRBJ2-7 provide the parts outside the CDR3, is SQTIHQWPATLVQPVGSPLSLECTVEGTSNPNLYWYRQAAGRGLQLLFYSVGIGQISSEVPQNLSASRPQDRQFILSSKKLLLSDSGFYLCAWSVGQNYEQYFGPGTRLTVT.

V is TRBV4-2 and J is TRBJ2-2; D is uncertain. Germline loops: CDR1 LGHNA, CDR2 YNFKEQ. The CDR3 length is 13 residues. The V end was cut by 1 base, the J end by 3 bases, with 3 bases between. This CDR3 is CASSQADTGELFF. In DNA form, the CDR3 reads TGTGCCAGCAGCCAAGCTGACACCGGGGAGCTGTTTTTT.

The chain joins TRBV7-2 to TRBJ1-2; D remains ambiguous. The CDR3 consists of 14 residues. Trimming took 0 bases from V and 9 from J, leaving 14 bases between them. Germline assignment: CDR1 SGHTA and CDR2 FQGNSA. CDR3: CASSLAHDFGSYTF. The CDR3 DNA follows: TGTGCCAGCAGCTTAGCCCATGACTTTGGGAGCTACACCTTC.

The chain carries TRBV2 and TRBJ1-3; D is uncertain. CDR1 and CDR2 from the germline V gene are SNHLY and FYNNEI. Between the trimmed V and J ends, which lost 7 bases and 4 bases, there was a span of 8 bases. The CDR3 is 12 amino acids. As DNA, the CDR3 is TGTGCCAGCACTCCGGAGGGAAACACCATATATTTT. Translating it yields CASTPEGNTIYF.

The chain recombines TRBV2 with TRBJ2-7; 10 nucleotides align to TRBD2. The CDR3 runs to 16 residues. Trimming removed 6 bases from V and 3 bases from J; junction bases left unmatched: 11. The germline V gene has CDR1 SNHLY and CDR2 FYNNEI. CDR3 sequence: CASSLVGLAEVYEQYF. The CDR3 nucleotides are TGTGCCAGCAGCCTGGTCGGACTAGCGGAAGTCTACGAGCAGTACTTC.

The V and J genes are TRBV4-2 and TRBJ1-5; 7 bases are a match to TRBD1. V was clipped by 4 bases and J by 0 bases; unmatched bases: 9. The CDR3 length is 17 residues. Germline V CDR1 and CDR2: LGHNA, YNFKEQ. The CDR3: CASSPGDRSNSNQPQHF. The CDR3 DNA is TGTGCCAGCAGCCCAGGGGACAGATCAAATAGCAATCAGCCCCAGCATTTT.

This clone was seen only once. The genes are TRBV2 and TRBJ2-1; 16 nucleotides agree with TRBD2. The CDR3 totals 15 residues. The J segment lost 9 bases and the V segment lost 6 bases, leaving 5 bases of the junction unmatched. Germline V gene sequence: CDR1 SNHLY, CDR2 FYNNEI. This chain's CDR3 is CASRGLAGGVGEQFF. The CDR3 DNA follows: TGTGCCAGCAGGGGACTAGCGGGAGGGGTCGGTGAGCAGTTCTTC.

The CDR3 here is CASSYSLGQGYGYTF. In DNA form, the CDR3 reads TGTGCCAGCAGTTACTCTTTAGGACAAGGCTATGGCTACACCTTC. The chain employs TRBV6-6 and TRBJ1-2; possibly TRBD1 for D (5 bases). V lost 0 bases and J 4 bases, leaving 12 bases between the germline ends. Germline loops: CDR1 MNHNY, CDR2 SVGAGI (reference sequence). This CDR3 has 15 amino acids.